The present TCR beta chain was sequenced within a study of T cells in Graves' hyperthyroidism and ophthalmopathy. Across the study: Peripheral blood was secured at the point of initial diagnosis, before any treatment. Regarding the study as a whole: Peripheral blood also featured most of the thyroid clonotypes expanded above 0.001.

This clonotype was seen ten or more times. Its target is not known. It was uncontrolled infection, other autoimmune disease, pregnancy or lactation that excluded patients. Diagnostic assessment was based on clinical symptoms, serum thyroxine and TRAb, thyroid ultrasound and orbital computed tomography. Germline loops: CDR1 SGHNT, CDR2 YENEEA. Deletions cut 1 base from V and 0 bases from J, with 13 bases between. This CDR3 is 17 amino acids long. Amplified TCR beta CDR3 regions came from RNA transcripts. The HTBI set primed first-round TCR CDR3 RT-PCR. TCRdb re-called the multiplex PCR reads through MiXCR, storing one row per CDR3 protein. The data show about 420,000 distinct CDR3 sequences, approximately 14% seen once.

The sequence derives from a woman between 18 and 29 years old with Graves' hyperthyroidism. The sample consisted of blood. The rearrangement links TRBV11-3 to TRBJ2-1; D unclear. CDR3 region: CASSLVGRKSSYNEQFF. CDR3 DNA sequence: TGTGCCAGCAGCTTAGTAGGCAGGAAGAGCTCCTACAATGAGCAGTTCTTC.